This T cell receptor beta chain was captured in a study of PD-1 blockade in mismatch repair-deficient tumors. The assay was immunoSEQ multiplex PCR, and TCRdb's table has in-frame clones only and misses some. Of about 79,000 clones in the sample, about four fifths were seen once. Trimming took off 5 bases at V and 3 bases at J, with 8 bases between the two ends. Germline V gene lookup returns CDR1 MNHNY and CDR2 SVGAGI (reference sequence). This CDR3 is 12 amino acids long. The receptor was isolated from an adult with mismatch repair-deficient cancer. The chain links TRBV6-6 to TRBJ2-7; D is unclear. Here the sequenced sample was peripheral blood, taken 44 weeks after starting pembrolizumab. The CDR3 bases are TGTGCCAGCAGTACTCCAAACTACGAGCAGTACTTC. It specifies CASSTPNYEQYF.